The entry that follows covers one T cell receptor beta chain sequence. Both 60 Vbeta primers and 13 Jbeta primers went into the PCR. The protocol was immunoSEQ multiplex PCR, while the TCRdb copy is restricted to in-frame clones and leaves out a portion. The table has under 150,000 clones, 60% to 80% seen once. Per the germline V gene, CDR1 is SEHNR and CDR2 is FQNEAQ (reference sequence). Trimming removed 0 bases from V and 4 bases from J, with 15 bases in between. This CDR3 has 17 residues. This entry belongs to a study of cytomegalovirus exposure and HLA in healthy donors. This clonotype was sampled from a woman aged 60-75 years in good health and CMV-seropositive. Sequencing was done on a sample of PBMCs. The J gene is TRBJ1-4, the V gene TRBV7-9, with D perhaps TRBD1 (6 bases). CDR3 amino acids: CASSLARSGTRNEKLFF. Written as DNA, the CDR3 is TGTGCCAGCAGCTTAGCCCGGAGCGGGACACGTAATGAAAAACTGTTTTTT.